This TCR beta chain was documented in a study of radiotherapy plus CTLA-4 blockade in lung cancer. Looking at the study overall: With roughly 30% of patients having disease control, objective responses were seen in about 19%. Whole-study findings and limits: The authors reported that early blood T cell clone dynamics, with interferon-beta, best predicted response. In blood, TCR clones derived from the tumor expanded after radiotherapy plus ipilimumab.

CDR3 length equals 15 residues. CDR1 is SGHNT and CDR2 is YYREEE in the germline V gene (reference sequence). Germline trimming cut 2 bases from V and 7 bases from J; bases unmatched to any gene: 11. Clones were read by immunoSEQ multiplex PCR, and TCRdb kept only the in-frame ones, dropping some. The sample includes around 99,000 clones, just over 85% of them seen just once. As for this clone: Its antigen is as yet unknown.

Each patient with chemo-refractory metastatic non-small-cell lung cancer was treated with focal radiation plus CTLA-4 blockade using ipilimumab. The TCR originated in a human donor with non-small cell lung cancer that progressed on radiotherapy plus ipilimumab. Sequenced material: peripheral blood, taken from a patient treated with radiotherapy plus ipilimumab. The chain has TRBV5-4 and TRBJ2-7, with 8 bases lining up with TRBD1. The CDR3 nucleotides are TGTGCCAGCAGCTTCATTGGACAGGGTTTGGGAGAGCAGTACTTC. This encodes CASSFIGQGLGEQYF.